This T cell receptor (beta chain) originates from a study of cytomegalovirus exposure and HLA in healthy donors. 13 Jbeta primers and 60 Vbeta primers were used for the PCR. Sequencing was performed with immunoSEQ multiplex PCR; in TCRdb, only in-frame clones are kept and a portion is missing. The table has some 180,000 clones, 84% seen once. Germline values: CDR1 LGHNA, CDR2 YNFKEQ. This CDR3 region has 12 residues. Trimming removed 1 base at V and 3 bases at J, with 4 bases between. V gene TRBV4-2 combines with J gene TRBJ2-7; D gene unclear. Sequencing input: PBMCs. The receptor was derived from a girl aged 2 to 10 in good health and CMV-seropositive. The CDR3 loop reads CASSQGSYEQYF. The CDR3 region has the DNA TGTGCCAGCAGCCAAGGTAGCTACGAGCAGTACTTC.